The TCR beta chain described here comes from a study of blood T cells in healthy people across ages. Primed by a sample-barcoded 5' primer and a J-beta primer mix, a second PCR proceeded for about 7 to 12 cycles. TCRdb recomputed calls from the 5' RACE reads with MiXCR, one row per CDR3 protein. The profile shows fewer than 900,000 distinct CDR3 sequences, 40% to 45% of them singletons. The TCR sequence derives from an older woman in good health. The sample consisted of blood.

This chain's CDR3 is CASSEAGGYYEQYF. In nucleotides, the CDR3 is TGTGCCAGCAGTGAAGCGGGCGGGTACTACGAGCAGTACTTC. The chain couples TRBV2 to TRBJ2-4, with D possibly being TRBD2 (5 bases). The closer fit of TRBJ2-7 to the DNA end suggests the J call may be wrong. Germline V gene sequence: CDR1 SNHLY, CDR2 FYNNEI. The CDR3 extends over 14 amino acids.